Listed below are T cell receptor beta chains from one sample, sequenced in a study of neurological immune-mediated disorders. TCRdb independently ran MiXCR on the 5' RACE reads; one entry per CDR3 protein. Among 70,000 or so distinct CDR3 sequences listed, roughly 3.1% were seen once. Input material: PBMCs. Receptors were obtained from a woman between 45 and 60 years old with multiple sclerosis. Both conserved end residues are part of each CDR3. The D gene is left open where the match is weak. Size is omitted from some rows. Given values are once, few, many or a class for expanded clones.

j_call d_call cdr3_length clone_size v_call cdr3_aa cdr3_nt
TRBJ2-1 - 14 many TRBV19 CASSRSTGGDEQFF TGTGCCAGTAGTAGGTCGACAGGTGGAGATGAGCAGTTCTTC
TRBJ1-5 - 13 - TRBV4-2 CASSQEQDQPQHF TGTGCCAGCAGCCAAGAACAGGATCAGCCCCAGCATTTT
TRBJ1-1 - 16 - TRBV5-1 CASSLMVGGDNTEAFF TGCGCCAGCAGCTTGATGGTCGGTGGAGATAACACTGAAGCTTTCTTT
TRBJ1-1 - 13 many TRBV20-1 CSARVQMNTEAFF TGCAGTGCTAGAGTTCAGATGAACACTGAAGCTTTCTTT
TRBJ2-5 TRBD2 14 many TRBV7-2 CASSFLAVAETQYF TGTGCCAGCAGCTTTCTAGCGGTGGCTGAGACCCAGTACTTC
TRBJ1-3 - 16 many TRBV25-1 CASRPPGIDGGNTIYF TGTGCCAGCAGGCCCCCGGGGATAGATGGTGGAAACACCATATATTTT
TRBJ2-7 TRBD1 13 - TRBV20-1 CSALGQGAHEQYF TGCAGTGCTTTGGGACAGGGGGCACACGAGCAGTACTTC
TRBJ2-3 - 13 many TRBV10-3 CAIGHGEADTQYF TGTGCCATCGGACACGGGGAAGCAGATACGCAGTATTTT
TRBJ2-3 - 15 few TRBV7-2 CASSFTMITTDTQYF TGTGCCAGCAGCTTCACGATGATCACCACAGATACGCAGTATTTT
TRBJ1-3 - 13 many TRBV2 CASSVGQGNTIYF TGTGCCAGCAGTGTGGGCCAGGGGAACACCATATATTTT
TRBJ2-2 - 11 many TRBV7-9 CASPGTGRLFF TGTGCCAGCCCCGGAACAGGGCGGCTGTTTTTT
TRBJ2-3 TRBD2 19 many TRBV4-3 CASSQDGGLAGGDGDTQYF TGCGCCAGCAGCCAAGATGGGGGACTAGCGGGAGGAGATGGAGATACGCAGTATTTT
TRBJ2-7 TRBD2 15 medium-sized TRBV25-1 CASSARAGELYEQYF TGTGCCAGCAGTGCCAGAGCGGGAGAGCTTTACGAGCAGTACTTC
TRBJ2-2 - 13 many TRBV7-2 CASSLRGPGELFF TGTGCCAGCAGCCTCCGGGGACCCGGGGAGCTGTTTTTT
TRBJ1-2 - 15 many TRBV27 CASSQGQTHAYGYTF TGTGCCAGCAGCCAAGGACAGACCCACGCCTATGGCTACACCTTC
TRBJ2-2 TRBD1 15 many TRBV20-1 CSASITGGGTGELFF TGCAGTGCTTCTATAACAGGGGGCGGGACCGGGGAGCTGTTTTTT
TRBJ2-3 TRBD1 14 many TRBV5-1 CASSFQTGTDTQYF TGCGCCAGCAGCTTCCAGACAGGGACAGATACGCAGTATTTT
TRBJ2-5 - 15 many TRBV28 CASRDSSGRGETQYF TGTGCCAGCAGAGACTCCTCTGGGCGAGGGGAGACCCAGTACTTC